The rows below give T cell receptor beta chains drawn from one sample of a study of T cells in Graves' hyperthyroidism and ophthalmopathy. TCRdb called the multiplex PCR reads again in MiXCR, with one record for every CDR3 protein. This sample has a few hundred thousand distinct CDR3 sequences, with 25% found just once. The sequencing input was blood. The receptors come from a man between 45 and 60 years old with Graves' hyperthyroidism. CDR3s leave out the opening cysteine and the closing phenylalanine or tryptophan.

j_call: TRBJ1-2; v_call: TRBV19; cdr3_aa: ASSITGGDGYT
j_call: TRBJ2-1; v_call: TRBV11-3; cdr3_aa: ASQVLADVFPRF
j_call: TRBJ2-1; v_call: TRBV7-2; cdr3_aa: ASSRSRLAGAIEQF
j_call: TRBJ1-2; v_call: TRBV20-1; cdr3_aa: SAPPSGSLGYT
j_call: TRBJ2-3; v_call: TRBV29-1; cdr3_aa: SVQTSTDTQY
j_call: TRBJ2-2; v_call: TRBV30; cdr3_aa: AWSRGWGTGELF
j_call: TRBJ2-3; v_call: TRBV27; cdr3_aa: ASSLRLAVTDTQY
j_call: TRBJ2-1; v_call: TRBV25-1; cdr3_aa: ASSHGRDSQF
j_call: TRBJ1-2; v_call: TRBV28; cdr3_aa: ASSLSADYGYT
j_call: TRBJ1-2; v_call: TRBV5-1; cdr3_aa: ASSTRDTGQSGGYGYT
j_call: TRBJ2-2; v_call: TRBV3-1; cdr3_aa: ASSRGGGWQVGELF
j_call: TRBJ2-7; v_call: TRBV3-1; cdr3_aa: ASSQSAGYEQY
j_call: TRBJ2-3; v_call: TRBV12-3/TRBV12-4; cdr3_aa: ASSFADTQY
j_call: TRBJ2-3; v_call: TRBV12-3/TRBV12-4; cdr3_aa: ASSPGQKPTDTQY
j_call: TRBJ2-5; v_call: TRBV3-1; cdr3_aa: ASSQPGGAKETQY
j_call: TRBJ2-1; v_call: TRBV11-3; cdr3_aa: ASSKRLAGTTYNEQF
j_call: TRBJ2-7; v_call: TRBV20-1; cdr3_aa: SARARLTSSYEQY
j_call: TRBJ1-1; v_call: TRBV5-5; cdr3_aa: ASSLVGTLTNTEAF
j_call: TRBJ2-3; v_call: TRBV12-3/TRBV12-4; cdr3_aa: ASRASGSSPDTQY
j_call: TRBJ2-7; v_call: TRBV19; cdr3_aa: ASSISGGTRSHEQY
j_call: TRBJ2-7; v_call: TRBV7-3; cdr3_aa: ASGEGPNEQY
j_call: TRBJ1-1; v_call: TRBV3-1; cdr3_aa: ASSHQGDAF